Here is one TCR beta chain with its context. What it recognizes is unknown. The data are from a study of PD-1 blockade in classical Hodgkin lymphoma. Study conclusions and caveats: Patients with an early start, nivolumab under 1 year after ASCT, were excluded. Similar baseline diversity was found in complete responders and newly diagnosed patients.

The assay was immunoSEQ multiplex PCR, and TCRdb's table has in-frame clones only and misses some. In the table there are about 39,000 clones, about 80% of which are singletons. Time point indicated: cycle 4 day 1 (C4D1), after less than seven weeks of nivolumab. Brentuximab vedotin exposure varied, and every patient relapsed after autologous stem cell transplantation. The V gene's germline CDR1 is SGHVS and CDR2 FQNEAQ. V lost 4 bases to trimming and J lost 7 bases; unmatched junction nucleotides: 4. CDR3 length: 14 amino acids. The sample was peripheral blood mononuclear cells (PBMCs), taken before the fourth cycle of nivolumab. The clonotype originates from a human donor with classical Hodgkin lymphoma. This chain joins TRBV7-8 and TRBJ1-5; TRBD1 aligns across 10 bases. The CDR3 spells CASSSTGGQQPQHF. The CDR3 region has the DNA TGTGCCAGCAGCTCGACAGGGGGCCAGCAGCCCCAGCATTTT.